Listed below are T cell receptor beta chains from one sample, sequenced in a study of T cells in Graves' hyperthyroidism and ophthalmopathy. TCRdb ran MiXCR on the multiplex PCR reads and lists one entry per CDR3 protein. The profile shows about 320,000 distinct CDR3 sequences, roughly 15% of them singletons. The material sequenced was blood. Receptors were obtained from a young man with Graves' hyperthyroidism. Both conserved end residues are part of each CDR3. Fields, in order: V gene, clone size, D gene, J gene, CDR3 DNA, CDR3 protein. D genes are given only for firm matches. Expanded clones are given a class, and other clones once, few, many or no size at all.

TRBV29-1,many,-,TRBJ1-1,TGCAGCGTTGTAGGCAGGGGTTACACTGAAGCTTTCTTT,CSVVGRGYTEAFF
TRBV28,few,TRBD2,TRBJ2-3,TGTGCCAGCAGTTTAGGGTCCGGGACTAGCATCTTTTCAGATACGCAGTATTTT,CASSLGSGTSIFSDTQYF
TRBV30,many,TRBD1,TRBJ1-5,TGTGCCTGGAGTCCTGGGACAGGGTCTTTTCAGCCCCAGCATTTT,CAWSPGTGSFQPQHF
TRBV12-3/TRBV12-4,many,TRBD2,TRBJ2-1,TGTGCCAGCACTCCGGGACTAGCTAATTCCTACAATGAGCAGTTCTTC,CASTPGLANSYNEQFF
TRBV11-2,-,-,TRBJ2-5,-,CASSFYICSASPVVAGGRGETQYF
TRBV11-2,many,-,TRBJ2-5,TGTGCCAGCAGCCCCTACCCAGCAGGGCCAGAGACCCAGTACTTC,CASSPYPAGPETQYF
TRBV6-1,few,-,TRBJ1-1,TGTGCCAGCAGCCGAGTGGCTGACACTGAAGCTTTCTTT,CASSRVADTEAFF
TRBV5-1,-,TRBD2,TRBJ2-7,TGCGCCAGCAGCTTCGGTTCACGGGAGGCCCCCTACGAGCAGTACTTC,CASSFGSREAPYEQYF
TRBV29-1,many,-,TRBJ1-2,TGCAGTGTCGCCTCTTCGGATGGCTACACCTTC,CSVASSDGYTF
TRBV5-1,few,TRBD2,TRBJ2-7,TGCGCCAGCAGCCGGGTGGGGGGGTTCTCCTACGAGCAGTACTTC,CASSRVGGFSYEQYF
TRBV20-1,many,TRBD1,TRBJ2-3,TGCAGTGCTAGAGTTTTGACAGGGGGCACAGATACGCAGTATTTT,CSARVLTGGTDTQYF
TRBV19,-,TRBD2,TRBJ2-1,TGTGCCAGTAGTATAGGTGCGGGAGGACGCTACAATGAGCAGTTCTTC,CASSIGAGGRYNEQFF
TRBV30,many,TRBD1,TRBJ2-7,TGTGCCTGGAGAAGGACAGGAAGCGTCGGGGAGCAGTACTTC,CAWRRTGSVGEQYF
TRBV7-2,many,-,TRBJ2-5,TGTGCCAGCAGCCCGGGACGGCAAGAGACCCAGTACTTC,CASSPGRQETQYF
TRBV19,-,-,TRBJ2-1,TGTGCCAGTAAAGGGTCCTTAGGAAGGTTCTACAATGAGCAGTTCTTC,CASKGSLGRFYNEQFF
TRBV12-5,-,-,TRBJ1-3,TGTGCTGGTGGTTGGGGGAGCTCTGGAAACACCATATATTTT,CAGGWGSSGNTIYF
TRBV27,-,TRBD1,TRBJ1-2,TGTGCCAGCAGTCAGACAGGGGCCAACTATGGCTACACCTTC,CASSQTGANYGYTF
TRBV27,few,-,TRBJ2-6,TGTGCCAGCAGTACCCGTCCAAGGTCTGGGGCCAACGTCCTGACTTTC,CASSTRPRSGANVLTF
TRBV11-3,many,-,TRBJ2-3,TGTGCCAGCAGCTTAGACGGCATCGGGCAGTATTTT,CASSLDGIGQYF
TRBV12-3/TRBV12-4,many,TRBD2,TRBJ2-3,TGTGCCAGCAATCCCCGGCTAGCGGGAGACGCACCGCAGTATTTT,CASNPRLAGDAPQYF
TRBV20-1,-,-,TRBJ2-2,TGCAGTGCTAGAGATGTAATTTCCGGGTCCGGGGAGCTGTTTTTT,CSARDVISGSGELFF
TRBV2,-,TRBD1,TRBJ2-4,TGTGCCAGCAGTATACCCTGGACAGGGAAAAACATTCAGTACTTC,CASSIPWTGKNIQYF
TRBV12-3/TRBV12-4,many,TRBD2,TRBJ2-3,TGTGCCAGCAGTACTAGCGGTTCACACACAGATACGCAGTATTTT,CASSTSGSHTDTQYF
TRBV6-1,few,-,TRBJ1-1,TGTGCCAGCAGCATGGACAGTTTAATGAACACTGAAGCTTTCTTT,CASSMDSLMNTEAFF
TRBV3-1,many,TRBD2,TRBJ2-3,TGTGCCAGCAGCCCTTCCCAGGGACTAGCGGGATTACATACGCAGTATTTT,CASSPSQGLAGLHTQYF
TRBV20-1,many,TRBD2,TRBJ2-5,TGCAGTGCTACCCCCGTCTCCCAGCAAGCGGGGGGAGAGACCCAGTACTTC,CSATPVSQQAGGETQYF
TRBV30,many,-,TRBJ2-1,TGTGCCTGGATGAAAGCTACAAGGGGTGAGCAGTTCTTC,CAWMKATRGEQFF
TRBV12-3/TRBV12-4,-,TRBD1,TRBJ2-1,TGTGCCAGCAGCTCCAACAGTACGACAGGGAGCCATGAGCAGTTCTTC,CASSSNSTTGSHEQFF
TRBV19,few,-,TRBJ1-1,TGTGCCAGTAGTATGGGGGGGTTGCGGTTCTTT,CASSMGGLRFF
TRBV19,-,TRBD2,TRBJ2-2,TGTGCCAGTGAGACGACTAGCGGGAGGGCGAACACCGGGGAGCTGTTTTTT,CASETTSGRANTGELFF
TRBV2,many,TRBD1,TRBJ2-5,TGTGCCAGCAGTGGGGACAGATACCAAGAGACCCAGTACTTC,CASSGDRYQETQYF
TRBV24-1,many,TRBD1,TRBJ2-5,TGTGCCACCAGTGATTCCTACTCCGGGACAGTAGCTCAAGAGACCCAGTACTTC,CATSDSYSGTVAQETQYF